This T cell receptor (beta chain) was profiled in a study of Graves' ophthalmopathy and Graves' hyperthyroidism. This CDR3 has 12 residues. The germline V gene has CDR1 LGHDT and CDR2 YNNKEL (reference sequence). Trimming left V 0 bases short and J 14 bases short, with 13 bases between. Each diagnosis was determined on the basis of clinical symptoms, serum thyroxine, TRAb, thyroid ultrasound and orbital computed tomography. This clonotype was seen a handful of times. RNA transcripts yielded amplified TCR beta CDR3 regions. RT-PCR was first run with HTBI primers, then multiplex PCR in a second round. MiXCR, run by TCRdb on the multiplex PCR reads, gives a single entry per CDR3 protein. The data hold about 400,000 distinct CDR3 sequences, with approximately 15% observed a single time.

Sequencing was done on a sample of peripheral blood. V and J are TRBV3-1 and TRBJ2-5; TRBD2 might be the D (7 bases). This clonotype was obtained from a woman younger than 35 with stable Graves' hyperthyroidism. This CDR3 is CASSQEGGTPYF. CDR3 coding DNA: TGTGCCAGCAGCCAAGAGGGGGGGACACCTTACTTC.